The clone carrying this T cell receptor beta chain was seen a handful of times. Its antigen is as yet unknown. These data originate in a study of T-cell reconstitution after alpha-beta-depleted transplantation in children. Findings and caveats of the study: It was surviving recipient T cells and thymic progenitors that gave some patients high TCRbeta diversity at day 60. Alpha-beta T cells about two months after transplant reportedly derived from several hundred expanded graft clones.

J lost 1 base, V lost 8 bases, and 11 bases had no gene match. The CDR3 is made up of 17 amino acids. Looked up from germline, CDR1 is SNHLY and CDR2 is FYNNEI. For TCRbeta, the library was prepared with unique molecular identifiers. One entry per CDR3 protein, called by TCRdb with MiXCR from the PCR reads. The sample comprises about 160,000 distinct CDR3 sequences, around 10% of which are singletons, and less than 15% rests with the top ten. Sequencing was performed on PBMCs, taken before TCRalphabeta/CD19-depleted stem cell transplant. This receptor was obtained from a boy aged 2 to 9 with acute myeloid leukemia, due to receive a stem cell transplant. V and J are TRBV2 and TRBJ1-1; 12 nucleotides agree with TRBD1. DNA of the CDR3: TGTGCCAGCTGCACGGGGGACAGGGGGCCAGGGAACACTGAAGCTTTCTTT. Protein: CASCTGDRGPGNTEAFF.